These 23 T cell receptor beta chains were all obtained from the same sample, sequenced in a study of cytomegalovirus exposure and HLA in healthy donors. The primer mix had 60 Vbeta and 13 Jbeta primers. Sequencing used immunoSEQ multiplex PCR; TCRdb keeps in-frame clones, though not all of them. This sample carries roughly 97,000 clones, roughly four fifths of them seen once, and the ten largest clones take roughly 3.6%. What was sequenced was PBMCs. The receptors shown here come from a man aged 40-50 years in good health and CMV-seronegative.

The genes are TRBV2 and TRBJ2-6, with 12 bases that match TRBD1. CDR3 length: 16 residues. Per germline, CDR1 SNHLY and CDR2 FYNNEI. With 8 bases clipped from V and 2 bases from J, the junction kept 4 bases outside the gene matches. Here the CDR3 DNA reads TGTGCCAGCCTCCGGGACAGGGGGCCTGGGGCCAACGTCCTGACTTTC. This encodes CASLRDRGPGANVLTF.

The J gene is TRBJ1-1, the V gene TRBV5-4; D perhaps matches TRBD1 (6 bases). Germline CDR1 SGHNT, CDR2 YYREEE (reference sequence). This CDR3 is built from 18 residues. Trimming removed 3 bases from V and 6 bases from J, with 27 bases in between. This CDR3 is CASSSDDWTASVLAEAFF. The CDR3 bases are TGTGCCAGCAGCTCGGACGACTGGACAGCCTCCGTATTGGCTGAAGCTTTCTTT.

The gene calls are TRBV5-1 and TRBJ1-4; tentatively, D is TRBD1 (6 bases). This CDR3 spans 16 amino acids. Trimming took 7 bases from V and 7 from J, leaving 23 bases between them. Germline V gives CDR1 SGHRS, CDR2 YFSETQ. CDR3: CASPTRQDRKIEKLFF. CDR3 coding DNA: TGCGCCAGCCCAACCCGCCAGGACAGAAAGATTGAAAAACTGTTTTTT.

The gene calls are TRBV7-6 and TRBJ2-1; possible D gene TRBD1, 6 bases. Germline assignment: CDR1 SGHVS and CDR2 FNYEAQ. Trimming removed 3 bases from V and 4 bases from J, with 13 bases in between. The CDR3 consists of 15 residues. CDR3 bases: TGTGCCAGCAGCTTGACCGGGACACTTTACAATGAGCAGTTCTTC. This sequence encodes CASSLTGTLYNEQFF.

The chain recombines TRBV30 with TRBJ2-3; D gene ambiguous. The CDR3 has 15 amino acids. CDR1 is GTSNPN, CDR2 SVGIG, per germline (reference sequence). V was shortened by 3 bases and J by 5 bases, with 18 bases between the two germline ends. CDR3 DNA: TGTGCCTGGAGGAGGTTAGTCCGAGTGCTAGATACGCAGTATTTT. It codes for CAWRRLVRVLDTQYF.

This clone has a handful of counts. The chain carries TRBV5-6 and TRBJ1-5, with D possibly TRBD1 on 5 matching bases. The germline V gene encodes CDR1 SGHDT and CDR2 YYEEEE. Trimming took 0 bases from V and 7 from J, leaving 14 bases between them. This CDR3 is 15 amino acids long. The CDR3 nucleotides read TGTGCCAGCAGCTTGGCTGCCAGGGTGGGCCAGCCCCAGCATTTT. Encoded protein: CASSLAARVGQPQHF.

V gene TRBV5-1 combines with J gene TRBJ2-2; 7 bases map to TRBD2. V was pared by 7 bases and J by 1 base, with 4 bases of the junction left unmatched. Germline assignment: CDR1 SGHRS and CDR2 YFSETQ. The CDR3 covers 14 residues. The CDR3 sequence is CASFSGRNTGELFF. In DNA form, the CDR3 reads TGCGCCAGCTTTAGCGGGCGGAACACCGGGGAGCTGTTTTTT. Full variable domain (outside the CDR3, taken from reference TRBV5-1 and TRBJ2-2): KAGVTQTPRYLIKTRGQQVTLSCSPISGHRSVSWYQQTPGQGLQFLFEYFSETQRNKGNFPGRFSGRQFSNSRSEMNVSTLELGDSALYLCASFSGRNTGELFFGEGSRLTVL.

The chain recombines TRBV7-9 with TRBJ1-2; D possibly corresponds to TRBD1 (5 bases). CDR1 and CDR2 from the germline V gene are SEHNR and FQNEAQ (reference sequence). The germline V and J ends were trimmed by 7 bases and 8 bases, with 14 bases remaining between them. There are 12 residues in the CDR3. CDR3 sequence: CASTTRGRGYTF. CDR3 nucleotide sequence: TGTGCCAGCACTACTCGGGGGAGGGGCTACACCTTC.

The gene calls are TRBV4-3 and TRBJ1-6; D gene ambiguous. V lost 0 bases, J lost 11 bases, and 8 bases lay in between. This CDR3 region has 13 residues. CDR1 and CDR2 from the germline V gene are LGHNA and YSLEER. This CDR3 reads CASSQDSEAPLHF. CDR3 DNA sequence: TGCGCCAGCAGCCAAGATTCAGAAGCACCCCTCCACTTT.

The sample holds a few counts of this clone. The rearrangement links TRBV30 to TRBJ1-1, with D tentatively TRBD1 (5 bases). This CDR3 is 14 amino acids long. V was trimmed by 2 bases and J by 7 bases, leaving 17 bases between them. From germline, CDR1 is GTSNPN and CDR2 SVGIG (reference sequence). Written as DNA, the CDR3 is TGTGCCTGGAGTACCCCTCCGCAGGGCTATGAAGCTTTCTTT. Protein product: CAWSTPPQGYEAFF.

This clone was observed once. The rearrangement joins TRBV27 to TRBJ1-2; 8 bases are shared with TRBD1. There are 16 residues in the CDR3. V trimming: 4 bases; J trimming: 5 bases; junction bases outside the gene matches: 12. Germline values: CDR1 MNHEY, CDR2 SMNVEV (reference sequence). The CDR3 bases are TGTGCCAGCAGTTCCCAACCGGGACAGGAGATTTATGGCTACACCTTC. Amino acid sequence: CASSSQPGQEIYGYTF.

The V gene is TRBV18, the J gene TRBJ2-7; D possibly corresponds to TRBD1 (6 bases). Trimming stripped 3 bases from V and 2 bases from J, with 14 bases between. CDR3 size: 15 residues. Germline CDR1 KGHSH, CDR2 LQKENI. The CDR3: CASSPSGRGPYEQYF. CDR3 DNA: TGTGCCAGCTCACCCTCGGGCAGGGGTCCCTACGAGCAGTACTTC.

The chain employs TRBV27 and TRBJ2-7; TRBD1 matches 11 bases. CDR3 length: 20 residues. V was clipped by 4 bases and J by 1 base; unmatched bases: 18. CDR1 is MNHEY and CDR2 is SMNVEV in the germline V gene (reference sequence). CDR3 sequence: CASSSAAQGGTGGRSYEQYF. CDR3 DNA sequence: TGTGCCAGCAGTTCCGCCGCGCAGGGGGGGACAGGGGGACGGTCCTACGAGCAGTACTTC.

This chain joins TRBV7-9 and TRBJ2-1, with 7 bases matching TRBD1. Germline V gives CDR1 SEHNR, CDR2 FQNEAQ (reference sequence). With V trimmed by 3 bases and J by 7 bases, 9 bases remained unmatched. This CDR3 region has 15 residues. The DNA of the CDR3 is TGTGCCAGCAGCTTGACAGGGACGACGAGGAATGAGCAGTTCTTC. Translated: CASSLTGTTRNEQFF.

In its sample, this clone was seen a few times. The V call is TRBV4-3, the J call TRBJ1-5; tentatively, D is TRBD1 (5 bases). The CDR3 contains 14 residues. The germline gives CDR1 LGHNA, CDR2 YSLEER. V lost 4 bases, J lost 4 bases, and 11 bases lay in between. This CDR3 is CASSPGGANQPQHF. CDR3 coding DNA: TGCGCCAGCAGCCCCGGAGGGGCTAATCAGCCCCAGCATTTT.

The chain has TRBV7-9 and TRBJ2-1; the match to TRBD1 covers 9 bases. Germline V CDR1 and CDR2: SEHNR, FQNEAQ (reference sequence). The trim removed 5 bases at V and 6 bases at J, leaving 5 bases unmatched. CDR3 length equals 14 residues. CDR3 in DNA: TGTGCCAGCAGCACCTGGACAGGGGCCAATGAGCAGTTCTTC. Its translation is CASSTWTGANEQFF.

A word on this clone: A read error may produce the germline difference seen at one junction end. This chain uses TRBV30 with TRBJ1-2, with D perhaps TRBD1 (6 bases). The CDR3 totals 15 residues. CDR1 and CDR2 from the germline V gene are GTSNPN and SVGIG (reference sequence). CDR3 sequence (DNA): TGTGCCTGGTACGCTCCTGGACAGATTAACTATGGCTGCACCTTC. Translated: CAWYAPGQINYGCTF.

The chain links TRBV11-2 to TRBJ2-7; tentatively, D is TRBD1 (6 bases). V lost 4 bases to trimming and J lost 3 bases, with 13 bases between them. The length of the CDR3 is 14 residues. Germline V gene sequence: CDR1 SGHAT, CDR2 FQNNGV. CDR3 region: CASSSPRGGYEQYF. The DNA of the CDR3 is TGTGCCAGCAGCTCCCCCAGGGGCGGCTACGAGCAGTACTTC.

For the CDR3, the DNA is TGTGCCAGCCGGGAGTTCAGTAATGAAAAACTGTTTTTT. Protein: CASREFSNEKLFF. The genes are TRBV19 and TRBJ1-4; D is unclear. The ends were cut back, 9 bases at V and 4 bases at J, with 12 bases in the middle. This CDR3 contains 13 residues. Germline assignment: CDR1 LNHDA and CDR2 SQIVND (reference sequence).

This clone was recorded a few times. The chain uses TRBV7-6 and TRBJ1-5; D is possibly TRBD1 (6 bases). This CDR3 is built from 16 residues. The V end was cut by 5 bases, the J end by 6 bases, with 20 bases between. Germline V gene data show CDR1 as SGHVS and CDR2 as FNYEAQ. This CDR3 reads CASSNSRQVRIQPQHF. DNA for the CDR3: TGTGCCAGCAGCAACAGCCGACAGGTTCGGATTCAGCCCCAGCATTTT. Using reference TRBV7-6 and TRBJ1-5 for the parts outside the CDR3, the full variable domain is GAGVSQSPRYKVTKRGQDVALRCDPISGHVSLYWYRQALGQGPEFLTYFNYEAQQDKSGLPNDRFSAERPEGSISTLTIQRTEQRDSAMYRCASSNSRQVRIQPQHFGDGTRLSIL.

J is TRBJ1-1 and V is TRBV5-4; D ambiguous. V lost 0 bases, J lost 4 bases, and 13 bases lay in between. This CDR3 contains 15 residues. Germline V gene sequence: CDR1 SGHNT, CDR2 YYREEE (reference sequence). CDR3 amino acids: CASSLAGFRSTEAFF. CDR3 coding DNA: TGTGCCAGCAGCTTGGCCGGGTTTAGGAGCACTGAAGCTTTCTTT.

Here the CDR3 reads CASSATAYMNTEAFF. The CDR3 DNA reads as TGTGCCAGCAGTGCGACAGCCTACATGAACACTGAAGCTTTCTTT. The chain couples TRBV2 to TRBJ1-1, with D possibly being TRBD1 (5 bases). CDR3 length: 15 amino acids. Per germline, CDR1 SNHLY and CDR2 FYNNEI. Trimming took off 4 bases at V and 0 bases at J, with 12 bases between the two ends.

The rearrangement joins TRBV7-9 to TRBJ1-2; 10 bases match TRBD1. Germline assignment: CDR1 SEHNR and CDR2 FQNEAQ (reference sequence). The CDR3 is made up of 15 amino acids. V was pared by 2 bases and J by 8 bases, with 8 bases of the junction left unmatched. The CDR3 region has the DNA TGTGCCAGCAGCTTACCCGCGACAGGGGGCTCAGGCTACACCTTC. Translated: CASSLPATGGSGYTF.